The 6 T cell receptor beta chains below all came from one sample that was sequenced in a study of blood T cell repertoires in COVID-19. Clones were sequenced by immunoSEQ multiplex PCR, and TCRdb holds only the in-frame ones, with some missing. Among under 65,000 clones listed, around four fifths were seen once. The sample consisted of peripheral blood. The source of these receptors is a man between 60 and 75 years old with COVID-19, enrolled during active disease.

The V call is TRBV19, the J call TRBJ2-1, with TRBD2 matching over 7 bases. V lost 4 bases, J lost 6 bases, and 9 bases stayed unmatched. Germline V gene data show CDR1 as LNHDA and CDR2 as SQIVND (reference sequence). This CDR3 is built from 15 residues. The CDR3 loop reads CASSKRREVSNEQFF. The CDR3 DNA follows: TGTGCCAGTAGTAAAAGACGGGAGGTCTCCAATGAGCAGTTCTTC.

The CDR3 DNA reads as TGTGCCAGCAGCGTAAGGCCGGGGGAGACCCAGTACTTC. Translated, it gives CASSVRPGETQYF. This chain connects TRBV9 to TRBJ2-5; D may be TRBD2 (5 bases). Germline V CDR1 and CDR2: SGDLS, YYNGEE. V was pared by 1 base and J by 5 bases, with 9 bases between. The CDR3 sequence is 13 residues long.

The rearrangement joins TRBV7-2 to TRBJ2-2, with D tentatively TRBD2 (6 bases). The V end was cut by 1 base, the J end by 4 bases, with 10 bases between. The CDR3 has 15 residues. Germline values: CDR1 SGHTA, CDR2 FQGNSA. The CDR3 loop reads CASSLGGVGTGELFF. The CDR3 nucleotides are TGTGCCAGCAGCTTAGGCGGGGTGGGCACCGGGGAGCTGTTTTTT. Full variable domain (missing parts from reference TRBV7-2 and TRBJ2-2): GAGVSQSPSNKVTEKGKDVELRCDPISGHTALYWYRQSLGQGLEFLIYFQGNSAPDKSGLPSDRFSAERTGGSVSTLTIQRTQQEDSAVYLCASSLGGVGTGELFFGEGSRLTVL.

The rearrangement uses TRBV4-2 and TRBJ2-6; the match to TRBD1 covers 7 bases. This CDR3 region has 19 residues. The junction had 16 bases not matched to a gene; V was cut back by 4 bases and J by 4 bases. Germline V gives CDR1 LGHNA, CDR2 YNFKEQ. This chain's CDR3 is CASSPNGEGGAVGANVLTF. The CDR3 bases are TGTGCCAGCAGCCCGAACGGGGAAGGGGGCGCGGTCGGGGCCAACGTCCTGACTTTC.

The chain joins TRBV11-3 to TRBJ1-2, with TRBD1 identical over 8 bases. V trimming: 0 bases; J trimming: 7 bases; junction bases outside the gene matches: 10. CDR1 and CDR2 (germline): SGHNT, YENEEA. This CDR3 region has 16 residues. Here the CDR3 reads CASSLDQGRGLFGYTF. The CDR3 DNA reads TGTGCCAGCAGCTTAGATCAGGGCAGGGGGCTGTTTGGCTACACCTTC.

This chain uses TRBV19 with TRBJ2-3; 7 nucleotides match TRBD1. This CDR3 has 16 residues. V was pared by 3 bases and J by 0 bases, with 6 bases of the junction left unmatched. Germline assignment: CDR1 LNHDA and CDR2 SQIVND (reference sequence). CDR3 region: CASSIVRGRSTDTQYF. In DNA, the CDR3 is TGTGCCAGTAGTATCGTTAGGGGGCGAAGCACAGATACGCAGTATTTT. The variable domain in full, with the rest retrieved from reference TRBV19 and TRBJ2-3, is DGGITQSPKYLFRKEGQNVTLSCEQNLNHDAMYWYRQDPGQGLRLIYYSQIVNDFQKGDIAEGYSVSREKKESFPLTVTSAQKNPTAFYLCASSIVRGRSTDTQYFGPGTRLTVL.